Below, 2 T cell receptor beta chains from the same sample are listed, as sequenced in a study of cytomegalovirus exposure and HLA in healthy donors. The PCR was carried out with 60 Vbeta primers and 13 Jbeta primers. Profiling relied on immunoSEQ multiplex PCR, and the TCRdb table lists in-frame clones only, not all of them. The sample yields some 70,000 clones, about 81% seen once. Sequencing input: PBMCs. These receptors came from a human donor in good health.

The chain recombines TRBV28 with TRBJ1-5, with 8 bases fitting TRBD1. Trimming took 7 bases from V and 4 from J; bases not matched to a gene: 15. CDR1 and CDR2 from the germline V gene are MDHEN and SYDVKM. The CDR3 has 17 amino acids. CDR3 protein: CASIQSRAGGKNQPQHF. DNA for the CDR3: TGTGCCAGCATCCAGTCCCGGGCAGGGGGCAAAAATCAGCCCCAGCATTTT.

The chain combines TRBV27 with TRBJ1-1; D gene ambiguous. Trimming cost V 1 base and J 1 base, with 7 bases left between them. The CDR3 is made up of 14 amino acids. In germline, CDR1 is MNHEY, CDR2 SMNVEV (reference sequence). CDR3 sequence reads: CASSLLQRNTEAFF. CDR3 in DNA: TGTGCCAGCAGTTTATTACAGAGGAACACTGAAGCTTTCTTT.